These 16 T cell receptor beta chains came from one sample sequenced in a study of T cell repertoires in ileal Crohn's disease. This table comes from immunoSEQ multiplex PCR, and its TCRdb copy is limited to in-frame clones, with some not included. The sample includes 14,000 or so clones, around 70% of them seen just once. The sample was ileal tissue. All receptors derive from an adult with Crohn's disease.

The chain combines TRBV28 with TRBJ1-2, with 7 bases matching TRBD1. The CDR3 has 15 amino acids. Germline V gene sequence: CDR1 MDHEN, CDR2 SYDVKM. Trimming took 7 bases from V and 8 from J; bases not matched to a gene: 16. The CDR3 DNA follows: TGTGCCAGCACCGGACAGGAGAGGGCTTCCGTGGGCTACACCTTC. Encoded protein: CASTGQERASVGYTF.

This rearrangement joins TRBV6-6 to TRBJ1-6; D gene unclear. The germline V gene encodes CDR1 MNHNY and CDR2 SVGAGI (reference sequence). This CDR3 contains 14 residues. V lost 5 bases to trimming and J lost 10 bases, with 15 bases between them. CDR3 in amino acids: CASSHQPMRSPLHF. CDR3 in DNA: TGTGCCAGCAGTCATCAGCCCATGCGATCACCCCTCCACTTT.

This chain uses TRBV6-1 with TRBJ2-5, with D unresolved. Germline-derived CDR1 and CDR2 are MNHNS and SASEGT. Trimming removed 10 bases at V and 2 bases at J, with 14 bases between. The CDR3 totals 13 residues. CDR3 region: CAIPGQLQETQYF. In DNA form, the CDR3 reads TGTGCCATCCCCGGGCAGCTACAAGAGACCCAGTACTTC.

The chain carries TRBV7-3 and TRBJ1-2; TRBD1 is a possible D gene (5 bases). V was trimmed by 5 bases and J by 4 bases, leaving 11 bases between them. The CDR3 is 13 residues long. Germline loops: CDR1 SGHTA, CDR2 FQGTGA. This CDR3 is CASSTRDGYGYTF. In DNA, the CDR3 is TGTGCCAGCAGCACCCGGGACGGCTATGGCTACACCTTC.

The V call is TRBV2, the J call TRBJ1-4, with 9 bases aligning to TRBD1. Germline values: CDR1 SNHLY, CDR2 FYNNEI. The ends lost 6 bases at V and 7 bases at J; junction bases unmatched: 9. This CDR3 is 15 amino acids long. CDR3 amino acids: CASSKGDRAAEKLFF. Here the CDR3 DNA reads TGTGCCAGCAGCAAGGGGGACAGGGCTGCTGAAAAACTGTTTTTT.

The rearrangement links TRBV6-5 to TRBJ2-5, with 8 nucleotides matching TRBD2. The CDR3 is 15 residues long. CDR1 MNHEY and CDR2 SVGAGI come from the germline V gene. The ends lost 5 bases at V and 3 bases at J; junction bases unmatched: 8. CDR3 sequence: CASSLAGTREETQYF. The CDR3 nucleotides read TGTGCCAGCAGTCTCGCCGGGACTAGGGAAGAGACCCAGTACTTC.

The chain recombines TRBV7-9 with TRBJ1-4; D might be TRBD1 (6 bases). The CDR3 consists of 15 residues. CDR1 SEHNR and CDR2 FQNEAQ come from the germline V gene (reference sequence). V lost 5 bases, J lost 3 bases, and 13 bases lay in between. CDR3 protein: CASSPIDRSNEKLFF. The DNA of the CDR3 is TGTGCCAGCAGCCCCATAGACAGGTCTAATGAAAAACTGTTTTTT.

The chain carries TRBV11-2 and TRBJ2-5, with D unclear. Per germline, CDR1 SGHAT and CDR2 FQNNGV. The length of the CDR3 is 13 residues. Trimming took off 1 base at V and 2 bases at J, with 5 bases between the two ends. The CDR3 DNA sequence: TGTGCCAGCAGCTTAGGGAGACAAGAGACCCAGTACTTC. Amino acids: CASSLGRQETQYF.

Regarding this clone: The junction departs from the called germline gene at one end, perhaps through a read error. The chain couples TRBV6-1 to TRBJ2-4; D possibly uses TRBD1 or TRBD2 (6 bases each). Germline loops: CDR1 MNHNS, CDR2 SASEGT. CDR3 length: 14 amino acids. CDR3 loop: CANSDGGVDNIQYF. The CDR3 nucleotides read TGTGCCAACAGTGACGGGGGCGTGGACAACATTCAGTACTTC.

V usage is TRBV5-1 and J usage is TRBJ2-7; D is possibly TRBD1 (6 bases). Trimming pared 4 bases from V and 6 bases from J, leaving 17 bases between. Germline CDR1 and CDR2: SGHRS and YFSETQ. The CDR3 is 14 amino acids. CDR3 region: CASSQSGTTAEQYF. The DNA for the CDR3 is TGCGCCAGCAGCCAGTCCGGGACAACAGCCGAGCAGTACTTC.

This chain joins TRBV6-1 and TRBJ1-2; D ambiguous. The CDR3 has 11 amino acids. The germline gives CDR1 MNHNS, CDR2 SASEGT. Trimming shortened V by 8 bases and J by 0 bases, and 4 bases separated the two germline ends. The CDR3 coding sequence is TGTGCCAGCGTTGCTAACTATGGCTACACCTTC. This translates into CASVANYGYTF.

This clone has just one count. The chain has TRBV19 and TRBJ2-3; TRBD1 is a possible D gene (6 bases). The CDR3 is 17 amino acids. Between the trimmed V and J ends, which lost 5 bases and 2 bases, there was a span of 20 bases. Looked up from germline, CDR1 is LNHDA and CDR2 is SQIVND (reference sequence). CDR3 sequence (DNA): TGTGCCAGTAGTCCTTGGCCTGACAGGTCTTACACAGATACGCAGTATTTT. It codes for CASSPWPDRSYTDTQYF.

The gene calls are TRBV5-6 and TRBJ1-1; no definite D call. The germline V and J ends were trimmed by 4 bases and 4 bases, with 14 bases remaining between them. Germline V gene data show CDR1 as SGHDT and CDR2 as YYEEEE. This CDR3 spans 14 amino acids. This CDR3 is CASSAAKVVTEAFF. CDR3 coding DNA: TGTGCCAGCAGCGCGGCGAAAGTTGTCACTGAAGCTTTCTTT.

The CDR3 region is CASSLGVGALTGELFF. The CDR3 DNA is TGTGCCAGCAGCTTAGGGGTGGGGGCCTTGACCGGGGAGCTGTTTTTT. The V and J genes are TRBV11-2 and TRBJ2-2, with TRBD1 as a possible D gene (6 bases). This CDR3 has 16 amino acids. In germline, CDR1 is SGHAT, CDR2 FQNNGV. V dropped 1 base and J dropped 5 bases, with 14 bases sitting between them.

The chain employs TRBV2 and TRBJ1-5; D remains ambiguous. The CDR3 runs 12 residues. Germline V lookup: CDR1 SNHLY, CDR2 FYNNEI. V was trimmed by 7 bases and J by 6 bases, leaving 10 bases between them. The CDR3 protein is CASTLIPQPQHF. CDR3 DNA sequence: TGTGCCAGCACCCTAATCCCTCAGCCCCAGCATTTT.

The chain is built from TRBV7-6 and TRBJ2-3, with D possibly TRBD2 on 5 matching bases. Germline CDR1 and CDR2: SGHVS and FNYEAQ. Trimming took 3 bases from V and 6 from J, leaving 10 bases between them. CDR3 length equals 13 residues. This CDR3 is CASSFGLRDTQYF. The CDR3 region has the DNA TGTGCCAGCAGCTTTGGACTCCGGGATACGCAGTATTTT. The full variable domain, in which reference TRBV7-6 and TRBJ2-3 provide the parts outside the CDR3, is GAGVSQSPRYKVTKRGQDVALRCDPISGHVSLYWYRQALGQGPEFLTYFNYEAQQDKSGLPNDRFSAERPEGSISTLTIQRTEQRDSAMYRCASSFGLRDTQYFGPGTRLTVL.